This T cell receptor beta chain derives from a study of cytomegalovirus exposure and HLA in healthy donors. The method was immunoSEQ multiplex PCR; TCRdb's version includes in-frame clones alone and lacks a portion of them. The data show under 200,000 clones, with about 86% seen just once and around 5% held by the top ten. Donors came from a validation cohort of 90 to 150 subjects, distinct from the first 666-subject cohort. The study, taken as a whole, reports: There were some public TCRs occurring in many donors, but most TCR sequences were rare.

For this clone: Its specificity is unknown.

This TCR was sampled from a woman in her twenties or thirties in good health and CMV-seronegative. The material sequenced was PBMCs.

The CDR3 DNA reads as TGTGCCAGCAGTCCAGGGGCGGGGAACACTGAAGCTTTCTTT. As protein: CASSPGAGNTEAFF. The V gene is TRBV6-5, the J gene TRBJ1-1; a possible D gene is TRBD1 (6 bases). CDR1 MNHEY and CDR2 SVGAGI come from the germline V gene. The CDR3 consists of 14 residues. Between the trimmed V and J ends, which lost 5 bases and 1 base, there was a span of 11 bases.